Following are 27 T cell receptor beta chains from one sample sequenced in a study of blood T cell repertoires in COVID-19. TCRdb's copy holds only in-frame clones and misses some; the assay was immunoSEQ multiplex PCR. This table has approximately 430,000 clones, roughly 88% appearing once. The specimen sequenced was peripheral blood. These receptors were taken from a woman in her thirties with active or convalescent COVID-19.

The gene calls are TRBV7-2 and TRBJ2-5; 8 nucleotides align to TRBD1. The V gene end was trimmed by 1 base and the J gene end by 4 bases; junction bases not matched to a gene: 5. Germline loops: CDR1 SGHTA, CDR2 FQGNSA. The CDR3 contains 15 residues. The CDR3 here is CASSLGTGTIETQYF. CDR3 bases: TGTGCCAGCAGCTTAGGGACAGGGACGATAGAGACCCAGTACTTC.

V is TRBV7-2 and J is TRBJ2-1, with D possibly matching TRBD2 (6 bases). Germline V gives CDR1 SGHTA, CDR2 FQGNSA. This CDR3 has 16 amino acids. V lost 5 bases and J 0 bases, leaving 14 bases between the germline ends. The DNA of the CDR3 is TGTGCCAGCAGCCCTGCAGACGGGAGCTCCTACAATGAGCAGTTCTTC. As protein: CASSPADGSSYNEQFF.

V is TRBV18 and J is TRBJ2-1; perhaps TRBD1 as D (7 bases). Looked up from germline, CDR1 is KGHSH and CDR2 is LQKENI. The CDR3 has 16 residues. V gave up 7 bases and J gave up 10 bases, with 26 bases separating them. CDR3 in DNA: TGTGCCAGCTGCCACTTCAGGGGGGAGGACATCGACGAGCAGTTCTTC. Its translation: CASCHFRGEDIDEQFF.

J is TRBJ2-7 and V is TRBV2; 7 positions agree with TRBD1. The CDR3 runs to 13 residues. Germline-derived CDR1 and CDR2 are SNHLY and FYNNEI. V trimming: 6 bases; J trimming: 2 bases; junction bases outside the gene matches: 4. This CDR3 is CASRRTGAYEQYF. CDR3 DNA sequence: TGTGCCAGCAGGCGTACAGGGGCCTACGAGCAGTACTTC.

V usage is TRBV7-8 and J usage is TRBJ1-4, with D uncertain. CDR1 is SGHVS, CDR2 FQNEAQ, per germline. Trimming removed 0 bases at V and 6 bases at J, with 8 bases between. This CDR3 contains 14 residues. CDR3 protein: CASSLAGRDEKLFF. The CDR3 coding sequence is TGTGCCAGCAGCTTAGCGGGGAGGGATGAAAAACTGTTTTTT. Full variable domain (outside the CDR3, taken from reference TRBV7-8 and TRBJ1-4): GAGVSQSPRYKVAKRGQDVALRCDPISGHVSLFWYQQALGQGPEFLTYFQNEAQLDKSGLPSDRFFAERPEGSVSTLKIQRTQQEDSAVYLCASSLAGRDEKLFFGSGTQLSVL.

V and J are TRBV3-1 (or the pseudogene TRBV3-2) and TRBJ2-3; TRBD2 matches at 10 bases. Trimming cost V 3 bases and J 1 base; bases outside gene matches: 4. In germline, CDR1 is LGHDT, CDR2 YNNKEL (reference sequence). This CDR3 has 16 residues. CDR3 protein: CASSHKSGRGTDTQYF. The CDR3 DNA reads TGTGCCAGCAGCCACAAAAGCGGGAGGGGCACAGATACGCAGTATTTT.

V and J are TRBV9 and TRBJ2-7; TRBD1 matches 7 bases. Germline CDR1 reads SGDLS; CDR2 reads YYNGEE. V lost 6 bases, J lost 5 bases, and 11 bases stayed unmatched. CDR3 size: 14 residues. The CDR3 loop reads CASNRDRDLNEQYF. CDR3 in DNA: TGTGCCAGCAACCGTGACAGGGACCTCAACGAGCAGTACTTC.

For this clone: This sample also contains other DNA sequences that code for the same CDR3. The chain carries TRBV5-1 and TRBJ1-1; D might be TRBD1 (5 bases). V shed 0 bases and J shed 0 bases, with 9 bases lying between them. The CDR3 runs to 15 residues. CDR1 is SGHRS and CDR2 is YFSETQ in the germline V gene. This CDR3 is CASSLDQGMNTEAFF. The DNA of the CDR3 is TGCGCCAGCAGCTTGGATCAGGGCATGAACACTGAAGCTTTCTTT.

The sample holds a few counts of this clone. V gene TRBV6-5 combines with J gene TRBJ1-4; 7 positions match TRBD1. Per germline, CDR1 MNHEY and CDR2 SVGAGI. The CDR3 loop spans 16 amino acids. V was pared by 2 bases and J by 3 bases, with 6 bases of the junction left unmatched. The CDR3 loop is CASSYENRGANEKLFF. The DNA for the CDR3 is TGTGCCAGCAGTTACGAGAACAGGGGCGCTAATGAAAAACTGTTTTTT.

The genes are TRBV5-1 and TRBJ2-1, with 7 nucleotides matching TRBD2. Germline-derived CDR1 and CDR2 are SGHRS and YFSETQ. With V trimmed by 4 bases and J by 2 bases, 3 bases remained unmatched. The CDR3 is 14 residues long. This chain's CDR3 is CASSVAGAYNEQFF. In DNA form, the CDR3 reads TGCGCCAGCAGCGTCGCGGGAGCCTACAATGAGCAGTTCTTC.

The chain links TRBV7-9 to TRBJ2-7; tentative D call: TRBD1 (6 bases). Between the trimmed V and J ends, which lost 1 base and 6 bases, there was a span of 13 bases. This CDR3 has 14 residues. Germline V gives CDR1 SEHNR, CDR2 FQNEAQ (reference sequence). CDR3 loop: CASSLVVRGREQYF. CDR3 DNA: TGTGCCAGCAGCTTAGTGGTCAGGGGCCGCGAGCAGTACTTC.

This clone has just a few counts. In DNA form, the CDR3 reads TGTGCCAGCAGCCTGACCCGGCGAGGGAGGGGGTGGACCGGGGAGCTGTTTTTT. Its protein product is CASSLTRRGRGWTGELFF. The rearrangement uses TRBV7-8 and TRBJ2-2; possible D gene TRBD2, 7 bases. This CDR3 has 18 residues. Trimming cost V 5 bases and J 5 bases, with 24 bases left between them. In germline, CDR1 is SGHVS, CDR2 FQNEAQ. Supplemented by reference TRBV7-8 and TRBJ2-2, the full variable domain reads GAGVSQSPRYKVAKRGQDVALRCDPISGHVSLFWYQQALGQGPEFLTYFQNEAQLDKSGLPSDRFFAERPEGSVSTLKIQRTQQEDSAVYLCASSLTRRGRGWTGELFFGEGSRLTVL.

V usage is TRBV5-8 and J usage is TRBJ1-1; TRBD1 agrees at 9 bases. This CDR3 region has 14 residues. In germline, CDR1 is SGHTS, CDR2 YDEGEE. The V gene end was trimmed by 4 bases and the J gene end by 5 bases; junction bases not matched to a gene: 6. The CDR3 DNA is TGTGCCAGCAGCCCCGGGACAGGGATTACTGAAGCTTTCTTT. Its translation is CASSPGTGITEAFF.

The CDR3 loop is CASGRTGFYGYTF. In nucleotides, the CDR3 is TGTGCCAGTGGTAGGACAGGGTTTTATGGCTACACCTTC. V and J are TRBV19 and TRBJ1-2, with 8 bases fitting TRBD1. Germline V gives CDR1 LNHDA, CDR2 SQIVND (reference sequence). The junction had 7 bases not matched to a gene; V was cut back by 8 bases and J by 5 bases. The CDR3 loop spans 13 amino acids.

The chain employs TRBV29-1 and TRBJ1-5, with D possibly being TRBD1 (5 bases). Between the trimmed V and J ends, which lost 4 bases and 6 bases, there was a span of 13 bases. The germline V gene has CDR1 SQVTM and CDR2 ANQGSEA. The CDR3 consists of 13 residues. CDR3 sequence: CSVVFPGGQPQHF. The DNA of the CDR3 is TGCAGCGTTGTATTCCCGGGGGGTCAGCCCCAGCATTTT.

The chain recombines TRBV5-6 with TRBJ1-2; possible D gene TRBD1, 5 bases. The CDR3 has 15 amino acids. Germline V gene lookup returns CDR1 SGHDT and CDR2 YYEEEE. The germline V and J ends were trimmed by 1 base and 2 bases, with 12 bases remaining between them. This CDR3 reads CASSLSKGLNYGYTF. The CDR3 DNA follows: TGTGCCAGCAGCTTGTCCAAGGGGCTAAACTATGGCTACACCTTC.

The chain links TRBV18 to TRBJ1-2; unclear D gene. This CDR3 is 13 amino acids long. CDR1 and CDR2 (germline): KGHSH, LQKENI. V was trimmed by 2 bases and J by 5 bases, leaving 9 bases between them. CDR3 residues: CASSPADLYGYTF. The DNA of the CDR3 is TGTGCCAGCTCACCAGCCGACTTATATGGCTACACCTTC. The variable domain in full, with the rest retrieved from reference TRBV18 and TRBJ1-2, is NAGVMQNPRHLVRRRGQEARLRCSPMKGHSHVYWYRQLPEEGLKFMVYLQKENIIDESGMPKERFSAEFPKEGPSILRIQQVVRGDSAAYFCASSPADLYGYTFGSGTRLTVV.

This clone was observed a few times. The V gene is TRBV3-1 (or the pseudogene TRBV3-2), the J gene TRBJ2-7; 13 bases match TRBD2. Looked up from germline, CDR1 is LGHDT and CDR2 is YNNKEL (reference sequence). Trimming took 4 bases from V and 7 from J; bases not matched to a gene: 10. The CDR3 contains 16 residues. The CDR3 is CASSPTGLAGDREQYF. The CDR3 bases are TGTGCCAGCAGCCCAACCGGACTAGCGGGAGACCGGGAGCAGTACTTC.

The chain carries TRBV18 and TRBJ2-1; the match to TRBD2 covers 9 bases. The germline CDR1 and CDR2 sequences are KGHSH and LQKENI. This CDR3 contains 16 residues. V lost 3 bases and J lost 2; bases outside the gene matches: 5. The DNA of the CDR3 is TGTGCCAGCTCACCTACCCTAGCGGGAACCTACAATGAGCAGTTCTTC. Protein product: CASSPTLAGTYNEQFF.

The gene calls are TRBV30 and TRBJ2-5; 9 bases align to TRBD1. Germline V CDR1 and CDR2: GTSNPN, SVGIG (reference sequence). The CDR3 is 15 residues long. The trim removed 2 bases at V and 5 bases at J, leaving 9 bases unmatched. CDR3 protein: CAWSPDRGKRETQYF. In nucleotides, the CDR3 is TGTGCCTGGAGTCCCGACAGGGGGAAAAGGGAGACCCAGTACTTC.

The chain couples TRBV5-1 to TRBJ1-1, with a possible D match to TRBD1 (5 bases). Germline V gene lookup returns CDR1 SGHRS and CDR2 YFSETQ. Trimming took 5 bases from V and 3 from J, leaving 11 bases between them. This CDR3 spans 13 amino acids. This CDR3 is CASRLVGDTEAFF. The CDR3 DNA follows: TGCGCCAGCAGGCTTGTAGGGGACACTGAAGCTTTCTTT. Full variable domain (remainder filled in from reference TRBV5-1 and TRBJ1-1): KAGVTQTPRYLIKTRGQQVTLSCSPISGHRSVSWYQQTPGQGLQFLFEYFSETQRNKGNFPGRFSGRQFSNSRSEMNVSTLELGDSALYLCASRLVGDTEAFFGQGTRLTVV.

This clone showed up just once. This chain connects TRBV7-8 to TRBJ2-1; D gene uncertain. CDR1 SGHVS and CDR2 FQNEAQ come from the germline V gene. The CDR3 has 13 residues. V was cut by 1 base and J by 5 bases, with 6 bases left in between. This chain's CDR3 is CASSLGRNNEQFF. The DNA of the CDR3 is TGTGCCAGCAGCTTAGGGAGAAACAATGAGCAGTTCTTC.

The chain links TRBV6-5 to TRBJ1-1; D remains ambiguous. V gave up 8 bases and J gave up 0 bases, with 10 bases separating them. Germline values: CDR1 MNHEY, CDR2 SVGAGI. There are 13 residues in the CDR3. DNA for the CDR3: TGTGCCAGCGGGCAGGTTATGAACACTGAAGCTTTCTTT. It encodes CASGQVMNTEAFF.

This clone came up once. The chain employs TRBV2 and TRBJ1-2; a weak D match, TRBD1 (5 bases). The CDR3 sequence is 13 residues long. CDR1 and CDR2 (germline): SNHLY, FYNNEI. The CDR3 DNA reads TGTGCGTCGGGCAGGGATGCTTTGGGTGGCTACACCTTC. Its translation: CASGRDALGGYTF.

This sequence joins TRBV5-4 and TRBJ2-1, with D possibly TRBD2 on 5 matching bases. V was trimmed by 0 bases and J by 3 bases, leaving 10 bases between them. The CDR3 extends over 15 amino acids. Germline CDR1 and CDR2: SGHNT and YYREEE (reference sequence). CDR3 in amino acids: CASSLGRGGYNEQFF. The CDR3 DNA follows: TGTGCCAGCAGCTTGGGTCGGGGTGGCTACAATGAGCAGTTCTTC.

The rearrangement uses TRBV19 and TRBJ2-7; tentative D call: TRBD1 (6 bases). There are 12 residues in the CDR3. Per the germline V gene, CDR1 is LNHDA and CDR2 is SQIVND (reference sequence). V was pared by 3 bases and J by 4 bases, with 7 bases between. The CDR3 loop reads CASSMRGYEQYF. The CDR3 nucleotides are TGTGCCAGTAGTATGAGGGGGTACGAGCAGTACTTC.

CDR3 amino acids: CASSLDNASDSYEQYF. In DNA form, the CDR3 reads TGTGCCAGCAGCTTGGATAATGCTAGCGACTCCTACGAGCAGTACTTC. The genes are TRBV5-6 and TRBJ2-7, with D maybe TRBD2 (6 bases). This CDR3 has 16 residues. V lost 0 bases and J lost 0, with 13 bases in between. The germline gives CDR1 SGHDT, CDR2 YYEEEE.